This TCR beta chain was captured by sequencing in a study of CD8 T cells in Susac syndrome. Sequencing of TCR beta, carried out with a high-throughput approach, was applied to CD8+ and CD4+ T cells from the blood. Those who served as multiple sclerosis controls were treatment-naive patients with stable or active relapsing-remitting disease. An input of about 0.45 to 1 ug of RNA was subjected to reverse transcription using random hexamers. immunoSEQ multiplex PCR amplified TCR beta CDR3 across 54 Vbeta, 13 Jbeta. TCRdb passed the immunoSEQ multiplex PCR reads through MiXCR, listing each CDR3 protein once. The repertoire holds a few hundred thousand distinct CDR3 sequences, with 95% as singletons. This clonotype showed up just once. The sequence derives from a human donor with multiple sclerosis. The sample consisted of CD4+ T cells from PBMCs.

The CDR3 loop reads CATTTGGKTEAFF. The CDR3 DNA reads TGTGCCACTACGACAGGAGGGAAGACTGAAGCTTTCTTT. The chain has TRBV25-1 and TRBJ1-1, with D possibly being TRBD1 (6 bases). The CDR3 totals 13 residues. Trimming stripped 10 bases from V and 5 bases from J, with 17 bases between. In germline, CDR1 is MGHDK, CDR2 SYGVNS.